This T cell receptor beta chain was obtained from a study of cytomegalovirus exposure and HLA in healthy donors listed by TCRdb under 2017. For context, the study as a whole: An earlier analysis of some 550 of the donors reported roughly 270 Gb of sequence data and some 120 million unique TCR beta sequences from 150 million to 200 million T cells. An early release covering roughly 640 HLA-typed donors comprised approximately 300 gigabases of sequencing data and around 86 million unique TCR sequences. Of the 300 to 450 genotyped donors, 65% to 90% fell in the genetic ancestry cluster associated with self-reported Caucasian donors. The study aimed to test whether cataloging public T cell receptors could reveal signatures of past pathogen exposure. The study profiled the T cell repertoires of around 700 subjects by immunosequencing and related them to cytomegalovirus serostatus. Along with the approximately 700-subject first cohort, a separate validation cohort of approximately 110 different subjects was used. To predict cytomegalovirus infection status, the study brought together high-throughput TCR immunosequencing, statistical association of individual TCRs with disease status, and machine learning. A later analysis re-analyzed previously published TCR beta repertoires from 666 donors and added high-resolution HLA genotyping to study TCR occurrence patterns. Rather than drawing on any new phenotypic data, the later analysis identified candidate immune exposures from TCR beta sequences and the way those sequences occurred across donors. In an earlier analysis of about 590 of the donors, high-throughput TCR beta sequencing was used to judge whether each TCR beta V gene segment behaved as functional or pseudogenic. Donor age, sex, ethnicity and CMV serostatus were compiled alongside the repertoire data. A later genetic analysis used genome-wide SNP genotypes for about three fifths of the roughly 700 donors, treating that subset as a discovery cohort. All discovery cohort repertoires had been generated on a single sequencing platform. HLA typing included class I and class II loci at four-digit resolution. Typing coverage varied by locus: roughly 620-640 donors for A, B, C, DRB1 and DQB1; around 560 for DQA1; over 600 for DPA1; around 490 for DPB1. Several DR-DQ haplotypes were handled as single units for association and clustering because linkage in the cohort was strong. Among 300 to 450 genotyped donors of the cohort, an average of 235,054 unique TCR beta nucleotide sequences were sequenced per donor, about a sixth of them non-productive. The study at large found these results: Only TCR beta chains were sequenced in this cohort, and the absence of alpha or paired-chain data limited detectable features. Most TCR sequences were seen in very few donors, while some public TCRs were found in many individuals. A few of the identified cytomegalovirus-associated TCR beta chains were confirmed in vitro to be specific for cytomegalovirus antigens. A further reported finding was that TCR beta sequences accurately predicted the HLA-A and HLA-B alleles for most subjects in the first cohort. The presence/absence analyses assumed that sequencing depth was roughly uniform across donors, and that assumption may not be true. Immune exposure information for the cohort was limited to CMV serostatus. Because HLA typing was missing for some donors at each locus, association tests included only the typed subset. When HLA alleles, especially DR and DQ, strongly co-occurred, TCR associations were difficult to assign to individual alleles. Compared with equally common non-associated chains, HLA-associated TCR beta chains in a later analysis were more clonally expanded and had lower generation probabilities. In a later genetic analysis, fewer N-insertions in productive TCRs were reported among donors in an Asian-associated ancestry cluster than the roughly 640-donor mean. Several of the top co-occurrence clusters appeared to be linked to parvovirus B19, influenza, CMV and Epstein-Barr virus, according to a later analysis. In a later genetic analysis, a missense DCLRE1C variant was associated with V-gene and J-gene trimming of TCR beta chains, and the association was replicated in an independent cohort. Specific HLA alleles were associated with 15,000 to 20,000 TCR beta sequences at a false discovery rate of 0.05 in a later analysis. In both the original and validation cohorts, the classifier was reported to diagnose cytomegalovirus status with high specificity and sensitivity. The study listed 150 to 200 TCR beta chains as associated with cytomegalovirus. Linkage disequilibrium might explain the correlated functional status among segregating V segments, but an unknown experimental factor could not be excluded. Broadly in line with IMGT annotations, most TCR beta V segments showed up in productive rearrangements about 87% or about 30% of the time in an earlier analysis of around 600 of the donors. According to the authors, the approach could potentially be generalized to other disease states and immunological phenotypes. The sequencing pipeline was judged likely to have produced a cluster of highly shared sequence variants as a technical artifact. In a later analysis, the rate of TCR association differed among HLA loci, with DRB1 alleles having the most associated TCRs and HLA-C alleles having the fewest. Roughly 17 rarely observed V segments, including chromosome 9 orphons, were excluded from the earlier analysis of approximately 500 of the donors because counts were too low. According to a later analysis, most CMV-associated TCR beta chains appeared to be HLA-restricted, and the HLA associations seemed to be driven largely by CMV exposure.

The protocol used for the library was the immunoSEQ multiplex PCR assay. For the multiplex PCR, a mixture combining 60 forward primers for TCR Vbeta segments and 13 reverse primers for TCR Jbeta segments was used. A multiplex PCR assay on genomic DNA amplified the CDR3 region of rearranged TCR beta genes. The amplified TCR beta libraries were sequenced on the Illumina HiSeq System as 87-base-pair reads. From the authors' description of their analysis: Across the 670 or so repertoires, a later analysis counted 80 million or so unique TCR beta chains, some 11 million of which were shared by at least two donors. A nearest-neighbor algorithm error-corrected the raw reads and collapsed the reads into unique sequences, merging closely related sequences to remove PCR and sequencing errors. To assign V, D and J gene segments, CDR3 sequences were aligned to IMGT reference sequences. For a sequence to be retained, a match of at least six nucleotides to both a V gene segment and a J gene segment was required. A rearrangement counted as productive if the CDR3 had no stop codons and remained in frame with V and J, and every other rearrangement counted as non-productive. Following IMGT convention, CDR3 was defined as the stretch from the second conserved V-encoded cysteine to the conserved J-encoded phenylalanine. Sequences without an unambiguous match to a single V gene segment were excluded from the earlier analysis of a few hundred of the donors. An earlier analysis of 587 of the donors called V segments functional above 56.7% productive rearrangements and segregating when the between-donor standard deviation exceeded 5%. To diagnose cytomegalovirus status from the catalog of TCR beta chain sequences, a statistical classification framework was built. A later analysis assigned V and J genes by comparing TCR nucleotide sequences with IMGT/GENE-DB human TR gene sequences. A later analysis assigned CDR3 sequences and most-parsimonious VDJ recombination scenarios with the TCRdist pipeline. A later analysis defined each TCR beta chain by its CDR3 amino acid sequence plus V-gene family, and excluded reads lacking a unique V-gene family. To address suspected cross-contamination and a sequencing artifact, a later analysis removed approximately 600 highly shared, low-generation-probability nucleotide sequences. In a later analysis, a clonal expansion index was calculated for each public chain from normalized within-repertoire ranks of inferred template counts. A later analysis computed generation probabilities with a VDJ recombination model fitted to out-of-frame rearrangements, and checked the results against IGoR. Hypergeometric tests were used in a later analysis to score TCR-TCR, TCR-HLA and TCR-CMV co-occurrence, with a repertoire-size bias correction applied to the TCR pairs. In a later analysis, false discovery rates were estimated by permuting HLA or CMV assignments 20 times. In a later analysis, co-occurring TCRs were grouped using DBSCAN, with TCRdist sequence similarity added in when clustering inside HLA-allele-positive subsets. For co-occurrence clustering, repertoires with fewer than 30,000 or more than 120,000 public chains were excluded, along with roughly 5 repertoires with anomalous nucleotide sharing. TCRdb limited this immuneACCESS table to in-frame rearrangements with V and J called. A share of clones is missing; checked studies link under half to unresolved V genes, and the rest is unexplained. D and trimming were read from the DNA, whereas the V and J calls and clone size are those reported in that table. The sample table shows 90,000 to 110,000 clones, and 80% to 85% are seen once. The ten top clones hold about 2% of the sample.

In this sample, this clone turned up once. The specificity of this receptor is unknown. Per-base quality was not reported, and no clone a single base away is much larger than it. The cohort consisted of more than 650 healthy bone marrow donors. At the time of sampling, every cohort member was nominally healthy, though immune exposures that went unrecorded were likely present. The donor was CMV seronegative and was included in the group of about 400 seronegative cohort members. A peripheral blood sample was collected from each donor, and TCR beta sequencing was performed on peripheral blood mononuclear cells. Genomic DNA was extracted from the blood cell samples with the Qiagen DNeasy Blood Extraction Kit. The sequence was collected from a woman aged 25 to 39 in good health and CMV-seronegative. Source material: PBMCs.

The CDR3 protein sequence reads: CASSPERIFARNEQYF. The bases read TGTGCCAGCAGCCCTGAGAGAATTTTTGCGCGGAACGAGCAGTACTTC. The chain employs TRBV11-2 and TRBJ2-7, with the D segment identity uncertain. V drops 5 bases and J drops 5 bases, leaving 22 bases in between. The CDR3 contains 16 residues, cysteine and phenylalanine counted. The read is trimmed to its CDR3 DNA, 48 bases read in frame from base 1. CDR1 SGHAT and CDR2 FQNNGV are derived from the germline V gene.